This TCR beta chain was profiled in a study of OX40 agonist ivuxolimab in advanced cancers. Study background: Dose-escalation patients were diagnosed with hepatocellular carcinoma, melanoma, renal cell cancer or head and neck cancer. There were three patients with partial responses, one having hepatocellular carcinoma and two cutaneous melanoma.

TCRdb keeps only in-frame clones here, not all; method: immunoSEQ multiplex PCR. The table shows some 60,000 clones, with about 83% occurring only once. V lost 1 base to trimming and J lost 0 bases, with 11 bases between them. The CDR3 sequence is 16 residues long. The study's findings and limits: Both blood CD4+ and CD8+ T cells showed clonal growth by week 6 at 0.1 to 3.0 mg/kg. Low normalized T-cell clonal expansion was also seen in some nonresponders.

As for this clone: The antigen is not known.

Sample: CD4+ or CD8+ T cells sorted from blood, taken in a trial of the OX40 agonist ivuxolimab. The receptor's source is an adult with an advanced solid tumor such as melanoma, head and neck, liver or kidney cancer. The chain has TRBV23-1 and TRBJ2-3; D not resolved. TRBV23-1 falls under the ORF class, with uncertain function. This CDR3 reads CASSQYSFISTDTQYF. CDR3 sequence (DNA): TGCGCCAGCAGTCAATACAGCTTCATCAGCACAGATACGCAGTATTTT.